Listed below are T cell receptor beta chains from one sample, sequenced in a study of follicular helper T cells after annual influenza vaccination. Clones were sequenced by immunoSEQ multiplex PCR, and TCRdb holds only the in-frame ones, with some missing. The sample carries about 8,300 clones, roughly four fifths recorded once. The source was CXCR5+ CD38- circulating T follicular helper cells from blood, collected on the day of influenza vaccination. All receptors come from an adult who received the influenza vaccine. Both conserved end residues are part of each CDR3. D genes are given only for firm matches. The listing skips clone size in some rows; elsewhere it reads once, few, many or a size class.

size	V	J	D	DNA	CDR3
NA	TRBV5-1	TRBJ1-5	NA	TGTGCCAGCAGTTTTGGGACGGCCCCAGTGAGTTCCCAGCATTTT	CASSFGTAPVSSQHF
NA	TRBV5-1	TRBJ2-6	TRBD1	TGCGCCAGCAGCTTGGTTACAGGGGGAGCTGGGGCCAACGTCCTGACTTTC	CASSLVTGGAGANVLTF
NA	TRBV5-1	TRBJ1-1	TRBD1	TGCGCCAGCAGCCTTACAGGGGGCGAGGGCACTGAAGCTTTCTTT	CASSLTGGEGTEAFF
NA	TRBV28	TRBJ1-2	TRBD1	TGTGCCAGCAAACCGGGACAGGTCTCCTATCTAGGCTACACCTTC	CASKPGQVSYLGYTF
once	TRBV19	TRBJ1-5	TRBD1	TGTGCCAGTAGTATAGGGCGACCGGACAGGCCTAATCAGCCCCAGCATTTT	CASSIGRPDRPNQPQHF
NA	TRBV19	TRBJ1-2	NA	TGTGCCAGTAGTATAGAACGGAACTATGGCTACACCTTC	CASSIERNYGYTF
NA	TRBV28	TRBJ1-2	NA	TGTGCCAGCAGTTCCAGGGATGGTGGAAACTATGGCTACACCTTC	CASSSRDGGNYGYTF
NA	TRBV11-3	TRBJ2-5	TRBD2	TGTGCCAGCAGCTTAGATCAGAGACTAGCGGGGGGGGTCACGGAGACCCAGTACTTC	CASSLDQRLAGGVTETQYF
NA	TRBV5-6	TRBJ1-1	NA	TGTGCCAGCAGCTTGCAAGGGGAAGAGTCTGAAGCTTTCTTT	CASSLQGEESEAFF
NA	TRBV6-1	TRBJ1-1	NA	TGTGCCAGCAGTTTCCGGGAGACTGAAGCTTTCTTT	CASSFRETEAFF
NA	TRBV5-1	TRBJ2-1	TRBD2	TGCGCCAGCAGCCCCGGACTAGCGGGGGGTTACAATGAGCAGTTCTTC	CASSPGLAGGYNEQFF
NA	TRBV6-6	TRBJ1-2	NA	TGTGCCAGCAGGGGGGACTATGGCTACACCTTC	CASRGDYGYTF
NA	TRBV14	TRBJ2-1	TRBD2	TGTGCCAGCAGCCAAGGACTAGCGGGATCCTACAATGAGCAGTTCTTC	CASSQGLAGSYNEQFF
NA	TRBV28	TRBJ1-2	TRBD1	TGTGCCAGCAGTGTATCAGGGGGTGCTCATGGCTACACCTTC	CASSVSGGAHGYTF
NA	TRBV6-5	TRBJ2-7	NA	TGTGCCAGCAGGGGCGGGCAGGCAGTTTCCTACGAGCAGTACTTC	CASRGGQAVSYEQYF
NA	TRBV19	TRBJ2-5	NA	TGTGCCAGTAGTACGGGACTGGGGGAGACCCAGTACTTC	CASSTGLGETQYF
NA	TRBV5-8	TRBJ2-2	NA	TGTGCCAGCAGCTTAGGTATCTCATTAGCGGCCGGGGAGCTGTTTTTT	CASSLGISLAAGELFF
NA	TRBV10-2	TRBJ2-5	TRBD1	TGCGCCAGCCAACAGGGGGCGTGGGAGACCCAGTACTTC	CASQQGAWETQYF
NA	TRBV5-1	TRBJ1-3	TRBD1	TGCGCCAGCAGACCGGGACAGCCTGGAAACACCATATATTTT	CASRPGQPGNTIYF